The T cell receptor beta chain described here comes from a study of OX40 agonist ivuxolimab in advanced cancers. Whole-study findings and limits: No antigen was identified for the clonally expanded peripheral T cells.

Profiled with immunoSEQ multiplex PCR; TCRdb holds only in-frame clones, not every one. Of tens of thousands of clones in the sample, about 87% were seen once. Trimming left V 3 bases short and J 6 bases short, with 18 bases between. CDR1 is LNHDA and CDR2 is SQIVND in the germline V gene (reference sequence). The CDR3 has 15 residues. On this clone itself: Its antigen is as yet unknown.

The source was CD4+ or CD8+ T cells sorted from blood, collected in a trial of the OX40 agonist ivuxolimab. The gene calls are TRBV19 and TRBJ2-7, with a tentative D call TRBD2 (5 bases). The TCR originated in an adult with an advanced solid tumor such as melanoma, head and neck, liver or kidney cancer. CDR3 in amino acids: CASSILQGGMGEQYF. The CDR3 region has the DNA TGTGCCAGTAGTATTTTGCAAGGAGGTATGGGCGAGCAGTACTTC.